The 18 T cell receptor beta chains below were found in one sample sequenced in a study of blood T cell repertoires in COVID-19. Libraries were prepared by immunoSEQ multiplex PCR; TCRdb keeps only in-frame clonotypes and omits some of them. This repertoire shows hundreds of thousands of clones, 88% found once; its top ten account for about 7%. The sequencing sample was made of peripheral blood. Every receptor here comes from a woman in her 70s with COVID-19, enrolled during active disease.

The chain couples TRBV19 to TRBJ2-2; D is possibly TRBD2 (5 bases). Germline lookup yields CDR1 LNHDA and CDR2 SQIVND (reference sequence). Trimming removed 10 bases from V and 5 bases from J, with 11 bases in between. This CDR3 is built from 12 residues. This CDR3 is CATSRRTGELFF. CDR3 DNA sequence: TGTGCCACTTCAAGGAGGACCGGGGAGCTGTTTTTT. The complete variable domain, with remaining parts taken from reference TRBV19 and TRBJ2-2, reads DGGITQSPKYLFRKEGQNVTLSCEQNLNHDAMYWYRQDPGQGLRLIYYSQIVNDFQKGDIAEGYSVSREKKESFPLTVTSAQKNPTAFYLCATSRRTGELFFGEGSRLTVL.

This rearrangement joins TRBV29-1 to TRBJ1-2, with TRBD1 matching over 8 bases. The length of the CDR3 is 15 residues. The V gene's germline CDR1 is SQVTM and CDR2 ANQGSEA. V shed 0 bases, J shed 5 bases, and the junction held 8 bases outside the gene matches. CDR3 DNA: TGCAGCGTTGAAGATCAGGACAGGGCAGGATATGGCTACACCTTC. Translation gives CSVEDQDRAGYGYTF.

This rearrangement joins TRBV29-1 to TRBJ2-7; possible D gene TRBD1, 6 bases. The germline V gene has CDR1 SQVTM and CDR2 ANQGSEA. There are 17 residues in the CDR3. V lost 1 base and J lost 3, with 22 bases in between. CDR3: CSVEAWGFRDMVYEQYF. The CDR3 bases are TGCAGCGTTGAAGCCTGGGGGTTTAGGGACATGGTCTACGAGCAGTACTTC.

The V gene is TRBV4-2, the J gene TRBJ2-3; a possible D gene is TRBD2 (5 bases). The V end was cut by 2 bases, the J end by 8 bases, with 17 bases between. In germline, CDR1 is LGHNA, CDR2 YNFKEQ. The CDR3 contains 15 residues. CDR3 loop: CASSQSVGSTTTQYF. The DNA for the CDR3 is TGTGCCAGCAGCCAATCAGTGGGGTCGACTACTACGCAGTATTTT.

The CDR3 DNA follows: TGCGCCAGCAGCCAAGACCGGGGGAGCGATGAAAAACTGTTTTTT. It codes for CASSQDRGSDEKLFF. V usage is TRBV4-3 and J usage is TRBJ1-4, with a tentative D call TRBD1 (5 bases). Per germline, CDR1 LGHNA and CDR2 YSLEER. V lost 0 bases, J lost 6 bases, and 11 bases lay in between. This CDR3 has 15 amino acids.

For the CDR3, the DNA is TGTGCCAGCAGCGTATCCGGTGCATCTGGAAACACCATATATTTT. It translates to CASSVSGASGNTIYF. V gene TRBV9 combines with J gene TRBJ1-3; unclear D gene. Germline CDR1 reads SGDLS; CDR2 reads YYNGEE. The CDR3 covers 15 residues. Trimming took 1 base from V and 1 from J, leaving 9 bases between them.

The genes are TRBV7-2 and TRBJ2-7, with 7 nucleotides matching TRBD2. CDR1 is SGHTA, CDR2 FQGNSA, per germline. Trimming at V came to 1 base and at J to 7 bases, leaving 13 bases not matched to a gene. This CDR3 is 16 amino acids long. CDR3 sequence (DNA): TGTGCCAGCAGCTTAGTTTCTGCGGTAGCCGGGAGGGAGCAGTACTTC. This gives the protein CASSLVSAVAGREQYF. Filled out from reference TRBV7-2 and TRBJ2-7, the complete variable domain reads GAGVSQSPSNKVTEKGKDVELRCDPISGHTALYWYRQSLGQGLEFLIYFQGNSAPDKSGLPSDRFSAERTGGSVSTLTIQRTQQEDSAVYLCASSLVSAVAGREQYFGPGTRLTVT.

As regards this clone: Other DNA sequences from this sample encode an identical CDR3 as well. The chain uses TRBV24-1 and TRBJ1-1; D may be TRBD1 (5 bases). V was trimmed by 2 bases and J by 1 base, leaving 10 bases between them. Germline CDR1 and CDR2: KGHDR and SFDVKD. The CDR3 contains 15 residues. The CDR3 spells CATSDSSTGNTEAFF. The DNA for the CDR3 is TGTGCCACCAGTGATTCGTCAACAGGGAACACTGAAGCTTTCTTT.

The chain couples TRBV28 to TRBJ2-7, with D possibly being TRBD1 (5 bases). Trimming removed 2 bases at V and 6 bases at J, with 14 bases between. The CDR3 runs 14 residues. The germline V gene encodes CDR1 MDHEN and CDR2 SYDVKM. The CDR3 here is CASSLQGRGGEQYF. In nucleotides, the CDR3 is TGTGCCAGCAGTTTACAAGGAAGGGGTGGCGAGCAGTACTTC.

V usage is TRBV24-1 and J usage is TRBJ2-1; 10 bases line up with TRBD2. After removal of 3 bases from V and 8 bases from J, the junction contained 9 bases not matched to a gene. CDR1 KGHDR and CDR2 SFDVKD come from the germline V gene. The CDR3 runs 16 residues. The DNA for the CDR3 is TGTGCCACCAGTGATCCCTCCGGGACTAGCGTCTATGAGCAGTTCTTC. Its translation: CATSDPSGTSVYEQFF.

This sequence joins TRBV11-2 and TRBJ1-6; D unresolved. The CDR3 contains 13 residues. Germline V gene sequence: CDR1 SGHAT, CDR2 FQNNGV. The V end lost 3 bases, the J end lost 8 bases, and 8 bases lay between the germline ends. The DNA of the CDR3 is TGTGCCAGCAGCTTTGAGAGAGATTCACCCCTCCACTTT. This gives the protein CASSFERDSPLHF.

The chain's CDR3 is CAWSVYYRETQYF. The CDR3 DNA reads TGTGCCTGGAGTGTATACTATAGGGAGACCCAGTACTTC. V usage is TRBV30 and J usage is TRBJ2-5; D unresolved. The V and J ends lost 0 bases and 5 bases respectively, with 10 bases between them. Germline V gene sequence: CDR1 GTSNPN, CDR2 SVGIG (reference sequence). This CDR3 is built from 13 residues.

J is TRBJ2-1 and V is TRBV30; 13 bases match TRBD2. The CDR3 runs to 15 residues. V shed 4 bases, J shed 6 bases, and the junction held 6 bases outside the gene matches. CDR1 GTSNPN and CDR2 SVGIG come from the germline V gene (reference sequence). The CDR3 loop reads CAWTRLAGGINEQFF. The CDR3 DNA reads TGTGCCTGGACACGACTAGCGGGGGGAATCAATGAGCAGTTCTTC.

This chain connects TRBV28 to TRBJ1-2; no clear D. Trimming removed 3 bases at V and 4 bases at J, with 6 bases between. In germline, CDR1 is MDHEN, CDR2 SYDVKM. The CDR3 extends over 12 amino acids. The DNA for the CDR3 is TGTGCCAGCAGTTTGGCCCTCTATGGCTACACCTTC. Its protein product is CASSLALYGYTF.

The rearrangement links TRBV9 to TRBJ2-2; 8 bases are a match to TRBD2. The V gene's germline CDR1 is SGDLS and CDR2 YYNGEE. The CDR3 has 14 amino acids. The V and J ends lost 3 bases and 3 bases, in that order; junction bases with no gene match: 1. CDR3 in amino acids: CASSAGGYTGELFF. The DNA of the CDR3 is TGTGCCAGCAGCGCGGGGGGGTACACCGGGGAGCTGTTTTTT.

The chain combines TRBV4-1 with TRBJ2-5; 7 nucleotides line up with TRBD1. The CDR3 consists of 15 residues. Germline loops: CDR1 MGHRA, CDR2 YSYEKL. Trimming at V came to 1 base and at J to 3 bases, leaving 5 bases not matched to a gene. CDR3 bases: TGCGCCAGCAGCCAAGGGGGACAGAGGAAAGAGACCCAGTACTTC. Protein sequence: CASSQGGQRKETQYF.

This sequence joins TRBV3-1 (or the pseudogene TRBV3-2) and TRBJ1-4, with D possibly matching TRBD1 (6 bases). V lost 3 bases and J 8 bases, leaving 16 bases between the germline ends. The CDR3 length is 15 residues. Germline CDR1 is LGHDT and CDR2 is YNNKEL (reference sequence). The CDR3 sequence: CASSHRGAEKEKLFF. For the CDR3, the DNA is TGTGCCAGCAGCCACCGGGGGGCAGAAAAGGAAAAACTGTTTTTT.

This chain connects TRBV6-2 or TRBV6-3 to TRBJ1-1; D is undetermined. The CDR3 length is 13 residues. The germline V and J ends were trimmed by 6 bases and 0 bases, with 8 bases remaining between them. Looked up from germline, CDR1 is MNHEY and CDR2 is SVGEGT. The CDR3 DNA is TGTGCCAGCAGCCTGAACATGAACACTGAAGCTTTCTTT. It encodes CASSLNMNTEAFF.